The 9 T cell receptor beta chains presented below share a single source sample, sequenced in a study of T cells after yellow fever vaccination. MiXCR was run by TCRdb on the 5' RACE reads, yielding one entry per CDR3 protein. The repertoire has approximately 250,000 distinct CDR3 sequences, about 5.2% of them found once; the top ten carry more than 3%. The sample consisted of CD4+ T cells sorted from PBMCs, taken on the day of the yellow fever booster vaccination. The source is a man younger than 35 who received the YFV17D yellow fever vaccine.

This clonotype occurred a few times. The chain recombines TRBV15 with TRBJ1-1; D gene uncertain. CDR3 length equals 14 residues. V was pared by 3 bases and J by 3 bases, with 11 bases between. Germline CDR1 and CDR2: LNHNV and YYDKDF (reference sequence). The CDR3 is CATSRNIGDTEAFF. In nucleotides, the CDR3 is TGTGCCACCAGCAGGAATATTGGCGACACTGAAGCTTTCTTT.

This clonotype was counted ten times or more. This chain links TRBV4-2 with TRBJ1-2, with D possibly TRBD1 on 5 matching bases. Trimming took off 3 bases at V and 6 bases at J, with 23 bases between the two ends. Germline CDR1 reads LGHNA; CDR2 reads YNFKEQ. The CDR3 has 17 residues. CDR3 DNA sequence: TGTGCCAGCAGCCACCTCCAGGGCGGGAGCAGCGGGAATGGCTACACCTTC. Residues: CASSHLQGGSSGNGYTF.

This clonotype was picked up many times. The rearrangement joins TRBV5-1 to TRBJ2-5; the D gene is possibly TRBD1 (6 bases). V was cut by 4 bases and J by 5 bases, with 12 bases left in between. In germline, CDR1 is SGHRS, CDR2 YFSETQ. The CDR3 sequence is 13 residues long. CDR3 region: CASSRQGTETQYF. Here the CDR3 DNA reads TGCGCCAGCAGCCGGCAGGGGACGGAGACCCAGTACTTC. Drawing the rest from reference TRBV5-1 and TRBJ2-5, the complete variable domain is KAGVTQTPRYLIKTRGQQVTLSCSPISGHRSVSWYQQTPGQGLQFLFEYFSETQRNKGNFPGRFSGRQFSNSRSEMNVSTLELGDSALYLCASSRQGTETQYFGPGTRLLVL.

This clonotype was found a few times. The DNA for the CDR3 is TGTGCCAGCAGCCAAGATCCACTCCTCGGGACAGATACGCAGTATTTT. The encoded protein is CASSQDPLLGTDTQYF. The chain employs TRBV3-1 and TRBJ2-3; D is unclear. Germline V gene sequence: CDR1 LGHDT, CDR2 YNNKEL (reference sequence). The ends were cut back, 0 bases at V and 3 bases at J, with 13 bases in the middle. The length of the CDR3 is 16 residues.

This clonotype was observed many times. CDR3 nucleotides: TGTGCCAGCAGTTTTACCGGGAGCGGCACAGATACGCAGTATTTT. It translates to CASSFTGSGTDTQYF. The V call is TRBV12-3 or TRBV12-4, the J call TRBJ2-3; TRBD2 might be the D (6 bases). The V and J ends lost 3 bases and 1 base respectively, with 11 bases between them. The CDR3 extends over 15 amino acids.

V gene TRBV6-2 or TRBV6-3 combines with J gene TRBJ2-6; D remains ambiguous. Germline assignment: CDR1 MNHEY and CDR2 SVGEGT. Trimming stripped 5 bases from V and 4 bases from J, with 3 bases between. This CDR3 contains 12 residues. The CDR3 loop reads CASSMGANVLTF. CDR3 sequence (DNA): TGTGCCAGCAGTATGGGGGCCAACGTCCTGACTTTC.

V and J are TRBV7-2 and TRBJ1-2; TRBD1 matches 9 bases. Trimming removed 5 bases from V and 3 bases from J; junction bases left unmatched: 7. Per germline, CDR1 SGHTA and CDR2 FQGNSA. The CDR3 spans 15 residues. CDR3 in amino acids: CASSLWTGADYGYTF. The CDR3 bases are TGTGCCAGCAGCCTATGGACAGGGGCGGACTATGGCTACACCTTC.

A few counts support this clonotype. This sequence joins TRBV6-2 or TRBV6-3 and TRBJ2-3; D is unresolved. CDR3 length: 16 residues. Trimming left V 5 bases short and J 5 bases short, with 20 bases between. The germline gives CDR1 MNHEY, CDR2 SVGEGT. DNA for the CDR3: TGTGCCAGCAGTCCCTCTCGGTCCCGATCCCTAGATACGCAGTATTTT. Encoded protein: CASSPSRSRSLDTQYF.

This clonotype was seen at least ten times. The chain links TRBV5-1 to TRBJ1-3; the match to TRBD1 covers 9 bases. CDR1 is SGHRS, CDR2 YFSETQ, per germline. The CDR3 is 15 residues long. V lost 4 bases to trimming and J lost 2 bases; unmatched junction nucleotides: 4. The CDR3 sequence: CASSQGQGAGNTIYF. As DNA, the CDR3 is TGCGCCAGCAGCCAGGGACAGGGAGCTGGAAACACCATATATTTT.